Listed below are T cell receptor beta chains from one sample, sequenced in a study of T cell responses to AZD1222 COVID-19 vaccine. TCRdb keeps only in-frame clones here, not all; method: immunoSEQ multiplex PCR. The sample has approximately 150,000 clones, 85% to 95% seen once. Specimen: peripheral blood, collected on day 0 of AZD1222 vaccination. The receptors were sampled from an adult in good health. The CDR3 runs from the conserved cysteine through the conserved F or W. The order of the fields is D gene, J gene, V gene, CDR3 DNA, CDR3 protein. D genes are given only for firm matches.

d_call: NA
j_call: TRBJ2-1
v_call: TRBV30
cdr3_nt: TGTGCCTGGAATTCTGTGGGGGGCTACAATGAGCAGTTCTTC
cdr3_aa: CAWNSVGGYNEQFF

d_call: NA
j_call: TRBJ1-1
v_call: TRBV27
cdr3_nt: TGTGCCAGCAGCCGAGGGGTGGGCACTGAAGCTTTCTTT
cdr3_aa: CASSRGVGTEAFF

d_call: NA
j_call: TRBJ2-1
v_call: TRBV5-4
cdr3_nt: TGTGCCAGCAGCCCCCAGGGAGGGGGCAATGAGCAGTTCTTC
cdr3_aa: CASSPQGGGNEQFF

d_call: TRBD1
j_call: TRBJ1-1
v_call: TRBV2
cdr3_nt: TGTGCCAGCAGTGAAGTACCGGGACAGGAGCTTGAAGCTTTCTTT
cdr3_aa: CASSEVPGQELEAFF

d_call: TRBD2
j_call: TRBJ2-1
v_call: TRBV7-9
cdr3_nt: TGTGCCAGCAGCTTACCTAGCGGGAGATCCTACAATGAGCAGTTCTTC
cdr3_aa: CASSLPSGRSYNEQFF

d_call: NA
j_call: TRBJ2-7
v_call: TRBV12-3/TRBV12-4
cdr3_nt: TGTGCCAGCAGTTTTGGAACCTCCTACGAGCAGTACTTC
cdr3_aa: CASSFGTSYEQYF

d_call: NA
j_call: TRBJ1-2
v_call: TRBV7-3
cdr3_nt: TGTGCCAGCAGCCGGGACACCAACTATGGCGACACCTTC
cdr3_aa: CASSRDTNYGDTF

d_call: TRBD1
j_call: TRBJ1-1
v_call: TRBV13
cdr3_nt: TGTGCCAGCAGCTTAGGGGCCCAGGGGGAAGGTGAAGCTTTCTTT
cdr3_aa: CASSLGAQGEGEAFF

d_call: TRBD1
j_call: TRBJ1-4
v_call: TRBV4-2
cdr3_nt: TGTGCCAGCAGCCAATCAGGGACAGGGGGTGAAAAACTGTTTTTT
cdr3_aa: CASSQSGTGGEKLFF

d_call: NA
j_call: TRBJ2-1
v_call: TRBV6-5
cdr3_nt: TGTGCCAGCAGTTACTTGGCCAGCTCCTACAATGAGCAGTTCTTC
cdr3_aa: CASSYLASSYNEQFF

d_call: NA
j_call: TRBJ2-3
v_call: TRBV5-1
cdr3_nt: TGCGCCAGCAGCCCCTGGACCGCTAGCACAGATACGCAGTATTTT
cdr3_aa: CASSPWTASTDTQYF

d_call: NA
j_call: TRBJ1-6
v_call: TRBV28
cdr3_nt: TGTGCCAGCAGTACCGACAGTGTGGGGTCACCCCTCCACTTT
cdr3_aa: CASSTDSVGSPLHF

d_call: NA
j_call: TRBJ1-3
v_call: TRBV7-9
cdr3_nt: TGTGCCACTATCCTAGGGGGAAACTCTGGAAACACCATATATTTT
cdr3_aa: CATILGGNSGNTIYF